This T cell receptor (beta chain) comes out of a study of beta chain features in type 1 diabetes. This clone was seen a handful of times. Other nucleotide sequences in the sample specify the same CDR3. Of the isolated RNA, all was reverse transcribed, and so the sequenced material was expressed TCRB transcripts. Assay: immunoSEQ multiplex PCR; the TCRdb copy retains only in-frame clones and omits some. The data show under 900,000 clones, 15% to 20% seen once. Trimming took off 3 bases at V and 2 bases at J, with 7 bases between the two ends. CDR1 is SEHNR and CDR2 is FQNEAQ in the germline V gene (reference sequence). The CDR3 length is 14 residues.

The sequenced sample was naive CD4+ T cells from blood. The sequence was obtained from a woman aged 18-30 years in good health. The chain carries TRBV7-9 and TRBJ1-4; no clear D. Here the CDR3 DNA reads TGTGCCAGCAGCTTTAGGGAGACTAATGAAAAACTGTTTTTT. Its translation is CASSFRETNEKLFF.